These 20 T cell receptor beta chains came from one sample sequenced in a study of cytomegalovirus exposure and HLA in healthy donors. Data came from immunoSEQ multiplex PCR; TCRdb stores just in-frame clones and leaves some out. The sample carries roughly 50,000 clones, 80% to 95% recorded once. Sequenced sample: PBMCs. The origin of the receptors is a man aged 18 to 30 in good health and CMV-seronegative.

The rearrangement links TRBV19 to TRBJ2-1; a possible D gene is TRBD1 (5 bases). Germline CDR1 reads LNHDA; CDR2 reads SQIVND (reference sequence). Trimming left V 6 bases short and J 7 bases short, with 16 bases between. This CDR3 contains 14 residues. The CDR3 sequence: CASSRQGRFNEQFF. CDR3 DNA: TGTGCCAGTAGCCGCCAGGGTAGGTTTAATGAGCAGTTCTTC. Full variable domain (missing parts from reference TRBV19 and TRBJ2-1): DGGITQSPKYLFRKEGQNVTLSCEQNLNHDAMYWYRQDPGQGLRLIYYSQIVNDFQKGDIAEGYSVSREKKESFPLTVTSAQKNPTAFYLCASSRQGRFNEQFFGPGTRLTVL.

The V gene is TRBV19, the J gene TRBJ2-3; 14 bases fit TRBD2. The CDR3 totals 17 residues. After removal of 1 base from V and 2 bases from J, the junction contained 2 bases not matched to a gene. Germline CDR1 is LNHDA and CDR2 is SQIVND (reference sequence). Here the CDR3 reads CASSIGGLAGATDTQYF. The CDR3, as DNA: TGTGCCAGTAGTATAGGGGGACTAGCGGGAGCCACAGATACGCAGTATTTT.

The V call is TRBV6-1, the J call TRBJ2-1, with TRBD1 matching over 7 bases. The V segment lost 10 bases and the J segment 7 bases; nucleotides outside the gene matches: 13. Germline V lookup: CDR1 MNHNS, CDR2 SASEGT. The CDR3 has 14 amino acids. The CDR3 sequence: CATRRFAQGNEQFF. DNA for the CDR3: TGTGCCACCCGCAGATTTGCACAGGGGAATGAGCAGTTCTTC.

The CDR3 DNA is TGCGCCAGCAGCTTGCCCCAGGGGGATAATGAAAAACTGTTTTTT. Its protein product is CASSLPQGDNEKLFF. The chain carries TRBV5-1 and TRBJ1-4; 7 positions match TRBD1. The CDR3 contains 15 residues. In germline, CDR1 is SGHRS, CDR2 YFSETQ. The trim removed 1 base at V and 4 bases at J, leaving 4 bases unmatched.

The chain recombines TRBV27 with TRBJ1-5, with D possibly matching TRBD1 (6 bases). The length of the CDR3 is 16 residues. The V and J ends lost 5 bases and 2 bases respectively, with 16 bases between them. Germline CDR1 and CDR2: MNHEY and SMNVEV (reference sequence). The CDR3 DNA reads as TGTGCCAGCAGTAGCGGTAGGGGGTCTGGCAATCAGCCCCAGCATTTT. Amino acid sequence: CASSSGRGSGNQPQHF.

V gene TRBV4-1 combines with J gene TRBJ1-5, with D tentatively TRBD1 (6 bases). CDR3 size: 16 residues. V was shortened by 4 bases and J by 7 bases, with 20 bases between the two germline ends. Germline V gene sequence: CDR1 MGHRA, CDR2 YSYEKL. The CDR3 region has the DNA TGCGCCAGCAGCCGATCGGCAGACAGGTTGGGACAGCCCCAGCATTTT. Translating it yields CASSRSADRLGQPQHF.

The rearrangement links TRBV5-1 to TRBJ1-1; no firm D call. The ends were cut back, 2 bases at V and 1 base at J, with 6 bases in the middle. Germline-derived CDR1 and CDR2 are SGHRS and YFSETQ. CDR3 length: 13 amino acids. CDR3 residues: CASSLRANTEAFF. The CDR3 nucleotides read TGCGCCAGCAGCTTAAGAGCGAACACTGAAGCTTTCTTT.

This chain connects TRBV2 to TRBJ1-5; D ambiguous. The CDR3 spans 12 residues. Germline V CDR1 and CDR2: SNHLY, FYNNEI. V lost 5 bases to trimming and J lost 6 bases, with 8 bases between them. CDR3 residues: CASSTLSQPQHF. DNA for the CDR3: TGTGCCAGCAGTACTCTCTCTCAGCCCCAGCATTTT. The variable domain in full, completed from reference TRBV2 and TRBJ1-5, reads EPEVTQTPSHQVTQMGQEVILRCVPISNHLYFYWYRQILGQKVEFLVSFYNNEISEKSEIFDDQFSVERPDGSNFTLKIRSTKLEDSAMYFCASSTLSQPQHFGDGTRLSIL.

V gene TRBV19 combines with J gene TRBJ2-3, with D tentatively TRBD2 (6 bases). Trimming removed 7 bases at V and 2 bases at J, with 13 bases between. Germline CDR1 reads LNHDA; CDR2 reads SQIVND (reference sequence). The CDR3 totals 14 residues. The CDR3 nucleotides read TGTGCCAGTAAGTCGGGAGTAGCCACAGATACGCAGTATTTT. Translating gives CASKSGVATDTQYF.

The gene calls are TRBV28 and TRBJ2-7, with D tentatively TRBD2 (5 bases). V was clipped by 4 bases and J by 0 bases, with 13 bases between them. This CDR3 spans 15 amino acids. CDR1 is MDHEN and CDR2 is SYDVKM in the germline V gene. Here the CDR3 DNA reads TGTGCCAGCAGTTCTAGAGCGGCCAGCTCCTACGAGCAGTACTTC. Protein product: CASSSRAASSYEQYF.

This chain connects TRBV5-6 to TRBJ1-1, with D possibly matching TRBD1 (6 bases). Germline CDR1 SGHDT, CDR2 YYEEEE. This CDR3 has 15 amino acids. Trimming stripped 3 bases from V and 0 bases from J, with 12 bases between. The CDR3 here is CASSSGQSLNTEAFF. The CDR3 nucleotides read TGTGCCAGCAGCTCCGGACAGAGCCTGAACACTGAAGCTTTCTTT.

The chain has TRBV27 and TRBJ2-7, with 11 bases matching TRBD2. Germline V CDR1 and CDR2: MNHEY, SMNVEV (reference sequence). Trimming at V came to 5 bases and at J to 2 bases, leaving 8 bases not matched to a gene. The CDR3 runs to 16 residues. CDR3 residues: CASSPEGLAVTYEQYF. The CDR3 DNA reads TGTGCCAGCAGTCCGGAGGGACTAGCGGTTACCTACGAGCAGTACTTC.

The rearrangement links TRBV30 to TRBJ1-3, with a tentative D call TRBD1 (6 bases). Germline values: CDR1 GTSNPN, CDR2 SVGIG (reference sequence). The CDR3 has 15 amino acids. V lost 0 bases, J lost 5 bases, and 14 bases lay in between. CDR3 residues: CAWSVAVGARNTIYF. For the CDR3, the DNA is TGTGCCTGGAGTGTTGCGGTGGGGGCAAGAAACACCATATATTTT.

V is TRBV28 and J is TRBJ2-3; 10 positions agree with TRBD2. Looked up from germline, CDR1 is MDHEN and CDR2 is SYDVKM. The ends lost 3 bases at V and 5 bases at J; junction bases unmatched: 8. The CDR3 has 16 residues. The CDR3 region is CASSLWSGRAQDTQYF. Here the CDR3 DNA reads TGTGCCAGCAGTTTGTGGAGCGGGAGGGCCCAAGATACGCAGTATTTT.

The chain combines TRBV11-1 with TRBJ2-7, with D hard to call. CDR3 length: 14 residues. Germline V CDR1 and CDR2: SGHAT, FQDESV (reference sequence). Trimming cost V 5 bases and J 0 bases, with 11 bases left between them. The CDR3, as DNA: TGTGCCAGCAGCCCGCGCCCACCCTCCTACGAGCAGTACTTC. Its protein product is CASSPRPPSYEQYF.

The CDR3 sequence is CAWKGQRSSYEQYF. The CDR3 DNA follows: TGTGCCTGGAAGGGACAACGCTCTTCCTACGAGCAGTACTTC. The genes are TRBV30 and TRBJ2-7; D possibly corresponds to TRBD1 (6 bases). Germline CDR1 GTSNPN, CDR2 SVGIG (reference sequence). The CDR3 has 14 residues. The germline V and J ends were trimmed by 4 bases and 1 base, with 14 bases remaining between them.

The sample holds one count of this clone. V and J are TRBV4-1 and TRBJ2-7; TRBD2 matches 7 bases. Germline-derived CDR1 and CDR2 are MGHRA and YSYEKL. CDR3 length equals 15 residues. The V gene end was trimmed by 3 bases and the J gene end by 4 bases; junction bases not matched to a gene: 9. As DNA, the CDR3 is TGCGCCAGCAGCCAGTCGGCTAGCGGCGAGTACGAGCAGTACTTC. It yields the protein CASSQSASGEYEQYF.

The chain employs TRBV11-2 and TRBJ2-1; tentative D call: TRBD1 (6 bases). The V and J ends lost 3 bases and 0 bases respectively, with 9 bases between them. The CDR3 consists of 15 residues. In germline, CDR1 is SGHAT, CDR2 FQNNGV. CDR3 bases: TGTGCCAGCAGCTTCGACAGGCTCTCCTACAATGAGCAGTTCTTC. It is translated as CASSFDRLSYNEQFF.

This sequence joins TRBV19 and TRBJ2-1; 7 bases line up with TRBD2. This CDR3 is 15 amino acids long. V lost 1 base, J lost 7 bases, and 7 bases stayed unmatched. Looked up from germline, CDR1 is LNHDA and CDR2 is SQIVND (reference sequence). CDR3 protein: CASSIVGGSRNEQFF. The CDR3 DNA reads TGTGCCAGTAGTATAGTTGGCGGGAGCAGGAATGAGCAGTTCTTC.

J is TRBJ1-4 and V is TRBV28; D is perhaps TRBD1 (5 bases). The V gene lost 6 bases and the J gene lost 6 bases, with 14 bases spanning the gap. The CDR3 runs to 14 residues. Germline lookup yields CDR1 MDHEN and CDR2 SYDVKM. The CDR3 DNA sequence: TGTGCCAGCAGCCCAGGCCGGGGGTATGAAAAACTGTTTTTT. Translating it yields CASSPGRGYEKLFF.